This T cell receptor (beta chain) was identified during a study of blood T cell repertoires in COVID-19. Study-level information: Both acute and convalescent COVID-19 samples were obtained from the United States, Italy and Spain. Nucleic acid was either cDNA or gDNA, and it came from T cells, B-cell-depleted T cells, or PBMCs.

CDR3 length: 13 amino acids. CDR1 is SGHTA, CDR2 FQGNSA, per germline. V lost 4 bases, J lost 7 bases, and 11 bases lay in between. TCRdb's copy holds only in-frame clones and misses some; the assay was immunoSEQ multiplex PCR. Altogether about 240,000 clones are present, 86% being singletons, with the ten largest covering 5.5% to 8%. The chain is built from TRBV7-2 and TRBJ1-5, with a weak D call TRBD1 (5 bases). The receptor was derived from a man aged 55-75 years with acute or convalescent COVID-19. The sequenced sample consisted of peripheral blood. CDR3 loop: CASSYRMGQPQHF. DNA of the CDR3: TGTGCCAGCAGCTACAGGATGGGGCAGCCCCAGCATTTT.